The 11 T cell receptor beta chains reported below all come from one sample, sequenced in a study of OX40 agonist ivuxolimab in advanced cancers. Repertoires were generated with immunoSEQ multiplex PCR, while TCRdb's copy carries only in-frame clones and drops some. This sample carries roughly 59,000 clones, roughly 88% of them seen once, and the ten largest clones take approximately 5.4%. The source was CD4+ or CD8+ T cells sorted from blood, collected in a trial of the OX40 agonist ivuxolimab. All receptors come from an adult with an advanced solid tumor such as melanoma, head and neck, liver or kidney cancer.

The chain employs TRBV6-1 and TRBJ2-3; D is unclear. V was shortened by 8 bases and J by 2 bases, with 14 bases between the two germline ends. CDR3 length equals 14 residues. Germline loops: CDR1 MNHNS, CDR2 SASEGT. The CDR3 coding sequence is TGTGCCAGCTACCAACTCGGCAACACAGATACGCAGTATTTT. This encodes CASYQLGNTDTQYF.

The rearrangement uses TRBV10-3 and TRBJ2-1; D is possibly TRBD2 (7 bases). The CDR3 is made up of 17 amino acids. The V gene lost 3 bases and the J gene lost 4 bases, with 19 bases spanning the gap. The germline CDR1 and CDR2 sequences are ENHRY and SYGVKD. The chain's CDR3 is CAISDRGGRGNYNEQFF. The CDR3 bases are TGTGCCATCAGTGATAGAGGGGGGCGGGGGAATTACAATGAGCAGTTCTTC.

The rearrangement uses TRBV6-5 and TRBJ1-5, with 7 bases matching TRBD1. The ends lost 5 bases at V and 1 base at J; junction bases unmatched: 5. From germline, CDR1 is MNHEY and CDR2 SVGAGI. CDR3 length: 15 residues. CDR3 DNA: TGTGCCAGCAGTCTGACAGGGACCAGCAATCAGCCCCAGCATTTT. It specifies CASSLTGTSNQPQHF.

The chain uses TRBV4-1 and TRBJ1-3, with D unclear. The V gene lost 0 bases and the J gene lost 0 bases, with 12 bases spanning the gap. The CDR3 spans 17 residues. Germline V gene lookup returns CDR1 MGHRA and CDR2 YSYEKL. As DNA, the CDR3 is TGCGCCAGCAGCCAAGATGGCGCCCGGATCTCTGGAAACACCATATATTTT. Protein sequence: CASSQDGARISGNTIYF.

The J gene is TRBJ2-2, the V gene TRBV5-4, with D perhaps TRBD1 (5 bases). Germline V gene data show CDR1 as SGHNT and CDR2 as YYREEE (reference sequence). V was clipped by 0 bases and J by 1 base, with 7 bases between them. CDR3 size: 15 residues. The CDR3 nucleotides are TGTGCCAGCAGCTTGGCCAGGGAGAACACCGGGGAGCTGTTTTTT. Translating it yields CASSLARENTGELFF.

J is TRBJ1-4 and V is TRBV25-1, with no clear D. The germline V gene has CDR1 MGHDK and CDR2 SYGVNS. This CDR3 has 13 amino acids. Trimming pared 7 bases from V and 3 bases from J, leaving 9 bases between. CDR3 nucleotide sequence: TGTGCCAGCAACAATGTGGCTAATGAAAAACTGTTTTTT. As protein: CASNNVANEKLFF.

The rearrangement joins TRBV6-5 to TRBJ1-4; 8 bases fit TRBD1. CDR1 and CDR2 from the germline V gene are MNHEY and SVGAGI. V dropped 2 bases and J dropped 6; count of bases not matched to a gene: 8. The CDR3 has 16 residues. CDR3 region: CASSYTGQGGDEKLFF. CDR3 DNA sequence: TGTGCCAGCAGTTACACCGGACAGGGCGGTGATGAAAAACTGTTTTTT.

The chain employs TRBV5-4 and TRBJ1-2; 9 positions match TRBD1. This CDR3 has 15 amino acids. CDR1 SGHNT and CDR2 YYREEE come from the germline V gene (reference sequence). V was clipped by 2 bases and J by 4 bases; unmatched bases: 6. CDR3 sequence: CASSFLGQGIYGYTF. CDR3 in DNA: TGTGCCAGCAGCTTTTTGGGACAGGGAATCTATGGCTACACCTTC.

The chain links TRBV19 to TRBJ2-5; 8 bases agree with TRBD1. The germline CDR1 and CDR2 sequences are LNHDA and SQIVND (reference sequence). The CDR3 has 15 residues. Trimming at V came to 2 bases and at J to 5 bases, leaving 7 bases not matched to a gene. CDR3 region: CASSIQGALGETQYF. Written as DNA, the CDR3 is TGTGCCAGTAGTATACAGGGGGCTTTAGGGGAGACCCAGTACTTC.

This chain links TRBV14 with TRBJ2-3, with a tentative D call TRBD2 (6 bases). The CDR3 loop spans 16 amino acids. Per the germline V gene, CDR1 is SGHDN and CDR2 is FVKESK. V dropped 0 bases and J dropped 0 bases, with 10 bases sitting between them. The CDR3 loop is CASSQERGTSTDTQYF. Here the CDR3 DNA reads TGTGCCAGCAGCCAAGAACGCGGGACTAGCACAGATACGCAGTATTTT. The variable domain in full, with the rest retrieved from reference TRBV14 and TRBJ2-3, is EAGVTQFPSHSVIEKGQTVTLRCDPISGHDNLYWYRRVMGKEIKFLLHFVKESKQDESGMPNNRFLAERTGGTYSTLKVQPAELEDSGVYFCASSQERGTSTDTQYFGPGTRLTVL.

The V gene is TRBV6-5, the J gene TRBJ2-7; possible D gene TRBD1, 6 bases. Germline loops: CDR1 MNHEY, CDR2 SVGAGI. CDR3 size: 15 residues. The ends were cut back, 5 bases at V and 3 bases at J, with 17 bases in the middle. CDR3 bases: TGTGCCAGCAGTCCGACCCGCCGACAGGACTACGAGCAGTACTTC. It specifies CASSPTRRQDYEQYF.